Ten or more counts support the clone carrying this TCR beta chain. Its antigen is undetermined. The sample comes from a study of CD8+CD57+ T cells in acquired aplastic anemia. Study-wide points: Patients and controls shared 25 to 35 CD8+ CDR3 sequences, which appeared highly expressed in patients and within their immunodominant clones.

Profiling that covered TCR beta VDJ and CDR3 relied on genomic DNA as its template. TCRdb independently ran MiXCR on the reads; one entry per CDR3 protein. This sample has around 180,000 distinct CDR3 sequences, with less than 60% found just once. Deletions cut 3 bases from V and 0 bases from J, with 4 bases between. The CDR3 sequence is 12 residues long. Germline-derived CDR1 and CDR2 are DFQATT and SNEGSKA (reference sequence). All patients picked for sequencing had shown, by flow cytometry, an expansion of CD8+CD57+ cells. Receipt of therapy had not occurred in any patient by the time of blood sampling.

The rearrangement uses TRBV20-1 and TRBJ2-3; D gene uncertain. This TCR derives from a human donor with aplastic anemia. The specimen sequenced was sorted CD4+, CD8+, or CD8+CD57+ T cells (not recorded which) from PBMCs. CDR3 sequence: CSARSSTDTQYF. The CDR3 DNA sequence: TGCAGTGCTAGGAGTAGCACAGATACGCAGTATTTT.